This is a list of T cell receptor beta chains from one sample in a study of regulatory T cells in long-lasting Graves disease. TCRdb fed the multiplex PCR reads into MiXCR, producing one record per CDR3 protein. The sample carries around 400,000 distinct CDR3 sequences, 15% recorded once. The data were also submitted as part of a second study, on T cells in Graves' hyperthyroidism and ophthalmopathy.

This specimen consisted of peripheral blood mononuclear cells (PBMCs), obtained at new diagnosis, from a patient treated with antithyroid drugs. These receptors originate from a middle-aged woman with Graves disease. Both conserved end residues are part of each CDR3. The D gene is left open where the match is weak. Only part of the rows carry a size: once, few, many, or a class if the clone is expanded.

-	TRBV19	many	TRBJ2-3	TGTGCCAGTAGTATAGCCTCCTCGGCGCCCTACACAGATACGCAGTATTTT	CASSIASSAPYTDTQYF
-	TRBV3-1	-	TRBJ2-5	TGTGCCAGCAGCCAAGGGGAGATCCAGTACTTC	CASSQGEIQYF
-	TRBV6-1	-	TRBJ1-2	TGTGCCAGCAGACCAGGACTTGGCGATGGCTACACCTTC	CASRPGLGDGYTF
-	TRBV2	few	TRBJ1-4	TGTGCCAGCATCAGAGTAAATAATGAAAAACTGTTTTTT	CASIRVNNEKLFF
TRBD1	TRBV19	few	TRBJ1-5	TGTGCCAGTAGTATTCGGGGCTACAGGGGCGTGAAGGGCAATCAGCCCCAGCATTTT	CASSIRGYRGVKGNQPQHF
-	TRBV19	-	TRBJ2-2	TGTGCCAGTAGTATAGTGTTCCAGCTGCACACCGGGGAGCTGTTTTTT	CASSIVFQLHTGELFF
-	TRBV9	-	TRBJ2-3	TGTGCCAGCAGCGGGAGCTCCTACACAGATACGCAGTATTTT	CASSGSSYTDTQYF
-	TRBV27	many	TRBJ1-6	TGTGCCAGCAGTTTGTGGGGTAATTCACCCCTCCACTTT	CASSLWGNSPLHF
TRBD1	TRBV20-1	few	TRBJ2-4	TGCAGTGCTAGAGACCCTGACAGGGGCTTGGGCATTCAGTACTTC	CSARDPDRGLGIQYF
TRBD2	TRBV11-1	many	TRBJ2-1	TGTGCCAGCAGCTTAGAAATTGGCGGGAGGCACACCAATGAGCAGTTCTTC	CASSLEIGGRHTNEQFF
TRBD2	TRBV14	many	TRBJ2-7	TGTGCCAGCAGCCAAGACCGGGCCAGCGGGAGGGCGGTCGAGCAGTACTTC	CASSQDRASGRAVEQYF
TRBD1	TRBV13	-	TRBJ2-7	TGTGCCAGCAAAACCCGCGGGACAGGGTTTCACGAGCAGTACTTC	CASKTRGTGFHEQYF
TRBD2	TRBV9	-	TRBJ2-3	TGTGCCAGCAGCGTGGGGACTAGCGGGAGCCACGCGGAGACAGATACGCAGTATTTT	CASSVGTSGSHAETDTQYF
-	TRBV27	many	TRBJ2-3	TGTGCCAGCAGTTTCAGCCGCCCGGGAAGCACAGATACGCAGTATTTT	CASSFSRPGSTDTQYF
-	TRBV9	many	TRBJ1-2	TGTGCCAGCAGCGTAGGTCCCACCTATGGCTACACCTTC	CASSVGPTYGYTF
-	TRBV6-5	few	TRBJ2-2	TGTGCCAGCAGTTATACGGTTGAATTATCCGGGGAGCTGTTTTTT	CASSYTVELSGELFF
-	TRBV2	-	TRBJ2-7	TGTGCCAGCAGTGCAGGTCCTGCCTGCGAGCAGTACTTC	CASSAGPACEQYF
-	TRBV28	many	TRBJ2-7	TGTGCCAGCAGTTTCAACCGGGACAGGGGGCGATTGCTAGCGGGAGGGATATCCTACGAGCAGTACTTC	CASSFNRDRGRLLAGGISYEQYF
-	TRBV5-4	-	TRBJ2-1	TGTGCCAGCAGCTTGGAGGATTGGGGTCGGGACCCCCCGAACAATGAGCAGTTCTTC	CASSLEDWGRDPPNNEQFF
TRBD1	TRBV19	many	TRBJ1-1	TGTGCCAGTTCCCCGTCGGACAGGATGGAGATGAACACTGAAGCTTTCTTT	CASSPSDRMEMNTEAFF
-	TRBV3-1	few	TRBJ1-1	TGTGCCAGCAGCCAAAGGGATTGGGAGGGGGGGGCTTTCTTT	CASSQRDWEGGAFF
-	TRBV7-9	few	TRBJ1-5	TGTGCCAGCACCCCTGCTGGGGGTCAGCCCCAGCATTTT	CASTPAGGQPQHF
-	TRBV24-1	many	TRBJ2-3	TGTGCCACCCGCGAAGGACTCACAGATACGCAGTATTTT	CATREGLTDTQYF
-	TRBV20-1	-	TRBJ1-1	TGCAGTGCTAGACAGGGGTCCTCGATTACTGAAGCTTTCTTT	CSARQGSSITEAFF
-	TRBV7-2	many	TRBJ2-7	TGTGCCAGCAGCCGGGACCGGCAGCGCTCCTACGAGCAGTACTTC	CASSRDRQRSYEQYF
-	TRBV5-1	few	TRBJ2-1	TGCGCCAGCAGCTTGCGGGGGTACAATGAGCAGTTCTTC	CASSLRGYNEQFF
-	TRBV30	many	TRBJ2-6	TGTGCCTGGAGTGTAACTGGGGCCAACGTCCTGACTTTC	CAWSVTGANVLTF
TRBD2	TRBV29-1	-	TRBJ2-5	TGCAGCGTTGAAGATCACACTAGCGGGTACCAAGAGACCCAGTACTTC	CSVEDHTSGYQETQYF
TRBD2	TRBV20-1	few	TRBJ2-7	TGCAGTGCTAGAGCGACTAGCGGGACTTCCTACGAGCAGTACTTC	CSARATSGTSYEQYF
TRBD2	TRBV11-3	many	TRBJ2-2	TGTGCCAGCAGCTTCCCCGGGAGGGAAGACACCGGGGAGCTGTTTTTT	CASSFPGREDTGELFF
-	TRBV7-3	-	TRBJ1-1	TGTGCCAGCAGCTTAAATCCAGGGAACACTGAAGCTTTCTTT	CASSLNPGNTEAFF
-	TRBV10-3	few	TRBJ1-2	TGTGCCATCAGTGATGGCAGGGAAAACTATGGCTACACCTTC	CAISDGRENYGYTF
-	TRBV13	many	TRBJ2-7	TGTGCCAGCAGCTTTGGCCGAGGCGAGCAGTACTTC	CASSFGRGEQYF
TRBD2	TRBV6-1	few	TRBJ2-1	TGTGCCAGCACCCCGGGACTAGCGGGAGTGGGGAGGTACAATGAGCAGTTCTTC	CASTPGLAGVGRYNEQFF
-	TRBV4-1	few	TRBJ2-7	TGCGCCAGCAGCCCCCTAGGGCAGGGTAACGAGCAGTACTTC	CASSPLGQGNEQYF
-	TRBV10-3	many	TRBJ1-2	TGTGCCATCAGTCCGGACGGGATCTATGGCTACACCTTC	CAISPDGIYGYTF
TRBD2	TRBV27	-	TRBJ2-3	TGTGCCAGCAGTTTATCTGGGGGTATGGGACTAGCGGGAGGTATCGGTACGCAGTATTTT	CASSLSGGMGLAGGIGTQYF
TRBD2	TRBV6-2/TRBV6-3	-	TRBJ2-5	TGTGCCAGCAGTTACTCGAACGCCGACCTACTAGCGGGAGGGCTCCAAATCCAAGAGACCCAGTACTTC	CASSYSNADLLAGGLQIQETQYF
-	TRBV20-1	-	TRBJ2-1	TGCAGTGCGGCGCTAATCTTATACAATGAGCAGTTCTTC	CSAALILYNEQFF
-	TRBV5-1	many	TRBJ2-4	TGCGCCAGCAGCGGGGGGACGCCTCTAGCCAAAAACATTCAGTACTTC	CASSGGTPLAKNIQYF
TRBD1	TRBV4-3	-	TRBJ1-2	TGCGCCAGCAACCAAGTATCCCCGGACAGGGCGAACTATGGCTACACCTTC	CASNQVSPDRANYGYTF
-	TRBV7-2	many	TRBJ2-1	TGTGCCAGCAGCTCCCACTCCGGGACCCTCTACAATGAGCAGTTCTTC	CASSSHSGTLYNEQFF
-	TRBV15	-	TRBJ1-4	TGTGCCACCAGCAGAGATGGGAGCACTAATGAAAAACTGTTTTTT	CATSRDGSTNEKLFF
-	TRBV7-9	many	TRBJ2-5	TGTGCCAGCAGCTCAAGAGGGGTAGGGGAGACCCAGTACTTC	CASSSRGVGETQYF
-	TRBV2	many	TRBJ2-3	TGTGCCAGCAAGTTAGTCCCCACAGATACGCAGTATTTT	CASKLVPTDTQYF
-	TRBV11-2	-	TRBJ2-3	TGTGCCAGCAGCTTAGGGGGAGGCTCTAGCACAGATACGCAGTATTTT	CASSLGGGSSTDTQYF
TRBD1	TRBV20-1	few	TRBJ1-6	TGCAGTGCGCGGGACAGCACTAATTCACCCCTCCACTTT	CSARDSTNSPLHF
-	TRBV18	many	TRBJ2-7	TGTGCCAGCTCACCCTCGACAGACCCGGACGAGCAGTACTTC	CASSPSTDPDEQYF
-	TRBV5-1	many	TRBJ1-2	TGCGCCAGCAGCTTGGCCGCGACCACTAAGGGCTATGGCTACACCTTC	CASSLAATTKGYGYTF
-	TRBV6-1	many	TRBJ2-2	TGTGCCAGCGCGGGGAGAGACACCGGGGAGCTGTTTTTT	CASAGRDTGELFF
-	TRBV25-1	few	TRBJ1-6	TGTGCCAGCAGTGAATTTGGGGGAAGGAATTCACCCCTCCACTTT	CASSEFGGRNSPLHF
TRBD1	TRBV6-5	many	TRBJ2-3	TGTGCCAGCAGTTACTCGCCGGGACAGTTAAGGGATACGCAGTATTTT	CASSYSPGQLRDTQYF
-	TRBV4-2	-	TRBJ2-3	TGTGCCAGCAGCCAAGGGGGGATTGGCACAGATACGCAGTATTTT	CASSQGGIGTDTQYF
-	TRBV20-1	many	TRBJ2-1	TGCAGTGCTCCCAAGGGGGGGGCCTACAATGAGCAGTTCTTC	CSAPKGGAYNEQFF
TRBD1	TRBV10-3	-	TRBJ2-2	TGTGCCATCAGTGAGGACAGGGGAGGTACCGGGGAGCTGTTTTTT	CAISEDRGGTGELFF
TRBD2	TRBV6-1	many	TRBJ2-5	TGTGCCAGCAGCAGGACTAGAAAGGACCAAGAGACCCAGTACTTC	CASSRTRKDQETQYF
TRBD2	TRBV28	many	TRBJ2-1	TGTGCCAGCAGTGACACTAGCGGGAGATACAATGAGCAGTTCTTC	CASSDTSGRYNEQFF
TRBD1	TRBV7-8	many	TRBJ2-1	TGTGCCAGCAGCCGCCAGGGGGCGAATGAGCAGTTCTTC	CASSRQGANEQFF
TRBD1	TRBV12-3/TRBV12-4	many	TRBJ1-5	TGTGCCAGCAGTCCGACGGATGGGACAGGGTACAATCAGCCCCAGCATTTT	CASSPTDGTGYNQPQHF